These 21 T cell receptor beta chains were all obtained from the same sample, sequenced in a study of cytomegalovirus exposure and HLA in healthy donors. The study ran its PCR with 60 Vbeta and 13 Jbeta primers. The assay was immunoSEQ multiplex PCR, and TCRdb's table has in-frame clones only and misses some. The table includes more than 250,000 clones, 70% to 90% detected once. Material: PBMCs. The receptor source for this set is a woman younger than 35 in good health and CMV-seronegative.

This clone has a single count. The V and J genes are TRBV5-4 and TRBJ2-3; D unclear. Germline-derived CDR1 and CDR2 are SGHNT and YYREEE (reference sequence). Deletions cut 4 bases from V and 0 bases from J, with 15 bases between. The CDR3 is 16 amino acids. The CDR3 loop is CASSPGLYHSTDTQYF. CDR3 nucleotide sequence: TGTGCCAGCAGCCCGGGTCTCTACCATAGCACAGATACGCAGTATTTT. The entire variable domain, with the rest obtained from reference TRBV5-4 and TRBJ2-3, is as follows: ETGVTQSPTHLIKTRGQQVTLRCSSQSGHNTVSWYQQALGQGPQFIFQYYREEENGRGNFPPRFSGLQFPNYSSELNVNALELDDSALYLCASSPGLYHSTDTQYFGPGTRLTVL.

The rearrangement uses TRBV10-3 and TRBJ2-1, with TRBD2 matching over 13 bases. The CDR3 covers 16 residues. V gave up 10 bases and J gave up 2 bases; unmatched junction bases: 8. CDR1 and CDR2 from the germline V gene are ENHRY and SYGVKD. CDR3 nucleotide sequence: TGTGCCACACTAGCGGGGGGGCAGAGGCCCTACAATGAGCAGTTCTTC. This codes for CATLAGGQRPYNEQFF.

The chain employs TRBV7-8 and TRBJ2-1; weak D call: TRBD2 (6 bases). Trimming took 5 bases from V and 2 from J, leaving 19 bases between them. From germline, CDR1 is SGHVS and CDR2 FQNEAQ. CDR3 size: 17 residues. CDR3 in DNA: TGTGCCAGCAGCCCAATAAGCGGGCTCTCCCCCTACAATGAGCAGTTCTTC. It encodes CASSPISGLSPYNEQFF.

This rearrangement joins TRBV2 to TRBJ2-1, with 7 bases that match TRBD2. Trimming cost V 7 bases and J 5 bases; bases outside gene matches: 11. The CDR3 extends over 15 amino acids. Germline CDR1 reads SNHLY; CDR2 reads FYNNEI. CDR3 loop: CASTLLRGVHNEQFF. CDR3 nucleotide sequence: TGTGCCAGCACCCTACTACGGGGGGTCCACAATGAGCAGTTCTTC.

This chain uses TRBV15 with TRBJ1-4; the D gene is possibly TRBD1 (6 bases). V was cut by 0 bases and J by 5 bases, with 16 bases left in between. CDR1 and CDR2 from the germline V gene are LNHNV and YYDKDF (reference sequence). CDR3 length: 17 amino acids. CDR3 DNA sequence: TGTGCCACCAGCAGAGACCAGGGGCATGCCTCGAATGAAAAACTGTTTTTT. Translation: CATSRDQGHASNEKLFF.

The rearrangement uses TRBV21-1 and TRBJ1-1; TRBD1, as called in the table, went unchecked against the DNA. TRBV21-1 is an annotated pseudogene. The length of the CDR3 is 11 residues. CDR3 DNA: TGTGCCAGCAGCCCGTGGGACAGTCCTTTCTTT. Residues: CASSPWDSPFF.

This clone was found a few times. The chain joins TRBV14 to TRBJ2-3; 8 nucleotides align to TRBD1. Germline V gene sequence: CDR1 SGHDN, CDR2 FVKESK. This CDR3 contains 15 residues. With 4 bases clipped from V and 3 bases from J, the junction kept 6 bases outside the gene matches. Here the CDR3 reads CASSPFGQGTDTQYF. For the CDR3, the DNA is TGTGCCAGCAGCCCATTTGGACAGGGTACAGATACGCAGTATTTT. Filled out from reference TRBV14 and TRBJ2-3, the complete variable domain reads EAGVTQFPSHSVIEKGQTVTLRCDPISGHDNLYWYRRVMGKEIKFLLHFVKESKQDESGMPNNRFLAERTGGTYSTLKVQPAELEDSGVYFCASSPFGQGTDTQYFGPGTRLTVL.

The V gene is TRBV2, the J gene TRBJ2-3; 13 nucleotides line up with TRBD2. The CDR3 covers 15 residues. The V gene end was trimmed by 6 bases and the J gene end by 14 bases; junction bases not matched to a gene: 14. Germline V lookup: CDR1 SNHLY, CDR2 FYNNEI. In nucleotides, the CDR3 is TGTGCCAGCAGAGCCGGGACTAGCGGGGTCATGCGGCTGTATTTT. Its translation is CASRAGTSGVMRLYF. Based on the CDR3 plus reference TRBV2 and TRBJ2-3, the full variable domain is EPEVTQTPSHQVTQMGQEVILRCVPISNHLYFYWYRQILGQKVEFLVSFYNNEISEKSEIFDDQFSVERPDGSNFTLKIRSTKLEDSAMYFCASRAGTSGVMRLYFGPGTRLTVL.

The chain is built from TRBV5-1 and TRBJ2-1; D perhaps matches TRBD1 (5 bases). V was clipped by 4 bases and J by 0 bases, with 11 bases between them. CDR3 size: 15 residues. Germline assignment: CDR1 SGHRS and CDR2 YFSETQ. CDR3 residues: CASSPTGSSYNEQFF. The CDR3 nucleotides read TGCGCCAGCAGCCCTACAGGCAGCTCCTACAATGAGCAGTTCTTC.

The rearrangement links TRBV6-1 to TRBJ2-3; TRBD1 aligns across 7 bases. V shed 7 bases and J 4 bases; nucleotides not matched to a gene: 8. Germline V gene data show CDR1 as MNHNS and CDR2 as SASEGT. CDR3 size: 14 residues. This CDR3 is CASNDRVGPDTQYF. As DNA, the CDR3 is TGTGCCAGCAACGACAGGGTTGGTCCAGATACGCAGTATTTT.

The genes are TRBV19 and TRBJ2-5, with 8 bases that match TRBD2. The CDR3 covers 16 residues. Unmatched junction bases numbered 12, after V lost 8 bases and J lost 1 base. Germline values: CDR1 LNHDA, CDR2 SQIVND (reference sequence). The CDR3 sequence: CASALMRGASQETQYF. The CDR3, as DNA: TGTGCCAGTGCTCTAATGCGGGGGGCATCCCAAGAGACCCAGTACTTC. Filled out from reference TRBV19 and TRBJ2-5, the complete variable domain reads DGGITQSPKYLFRKEGQNVTLSCEQNLNHDAMYWYRQDPGQGLRLIYYSQIVNDFQKGDIAEGYSVSREKKESFPLTVTSAQKNPTAFYLCASALMRGASQETQYFGPGTRLLVL.

This chain joins TRBV6-4 and TRBJ1-6; 7 positions match TRBD1. V gave up 5 bases and J gave up 10 bases; unmatched junction bases: 11. CDR1 and CDR2 (germline): MRHNA, SNTAGT. This CDR3 region has 15 residues. CDR3 DNA: TGTGCCAGCAGTTACACTGTACAGGGGCCCTCACCCCTCCACTTT. This translates into CASSYTVQGPSPLHF.

V gene TRBV7-9 combines with J gene TRBJ1-2; tentative D call: TRBD1 (6 bases). The CDR3 covers 15 residues. Germline V lookup: CDR1 SEHNR, CDR2 FQNEAQ (reference sequence). V dropped 5 bases and J dropped 6 bases, with 19 bases sitting between them. The CDR3 sequence: CASSQTGGRGNGYTF. DNA for the CDR3: TGTGCCAGCAGCCAGACCGGGGGGCGGGGAAATGGCTACACCTTC.

This chain joins TRBV5-1 and TRBJ1-6; 7 bases agree with TRBD1. The CDR3 covers 15 residues. Germline V gives CDR1 SGHRS, CDR2 YFSETQ. Germline trimming cut 0 bases from V and 7 bases from J; bases unmatched to any gene: 4. The CDR3 spells CASSLGQGPNSPLHF. The CDR3 nucleotides are TGCGCCAGCAGCTTGGGACAGGGCCCGAATTCACCCCTCCACTTT. Looking up the rest from reference TRBV5-1 and TRBJ1-6 gives the full variable domain: KAGVTQTPRYLIKTRGQQVTLSCSPISGHRSVSWYQQTPGQGLQFLFEYFSETQRNKGNFPGRFSGRQFSNSRSEMNVSTLELGDSALYLCASSLGQGPNSPLHFGNGTRLTVT.

This clone was recorded a few times. The chain couples TRBV2 to TRBJ1-6; D is uncertain. The CDR3 contains 15 residues. Germline values: CDR1 SNHLY, CDR2 FYNNEI. The V gene lost 8 bases and the J gene lost 3 bases, with 14 bases spanning the gap. The CDR3 here is CASGQDAGYNSPLHF. For the CDR3, the DNA is TGTGCCAGCGGTCAGGATGCAGGCTATAATTCACCCCTCCACTTT.

The V call is TRBV6-1, the J call TRBJ1-4; TRBD1 might be the D (6 bases). The V gene lost 4 bases and the J gene lost 8 bases, with 11 bases spanning the gap. Germline CDR1 reads MNHNS; CDR2 reads SASEGT. The CDR3 consists of 13 residues. The CDR3 spells CASSVNRAEKLFF. The CDR3 DNA follows: TGTGCCAGCAGTGTAAACAGGGCGGAAAAACTGTTTTTT.

This chain joins TRBV11-2 and TRBJ2-5; D may be TRBD2 (7 bases). V lost 0 bases, J lost 1 base, and 12 bases lay in between. Germline CDR1 and CDR2: SGHAT and FQNNGV. CDR3 length equals 16 residues. The CDR3 DNA sequence: TGTGCCAGCAGCTTAGAGGGCGGGGGCCCCCAAGAGACCCAGTACTTC. Protein: CASSLEGGGPQETQYF.

The V gene is TRBV30, the J gene TRBJ1-2; D gene ambiguous. The CDR3 runs to 13 residues. From germline, CDR1 is GTSNPN and CDR2 SVGIG (reference sequence). V was shortened by 8 bases and J by 4 bases, with 17 bases between the two germline ends. The CDR3 loop reads CAGGLGVIYGYTF. The CDR3 region has the DNA TGTGCCGGAGGCTTGGGAGTTATCTATGGCTACACCTTC.

The V gene is TRBV5-1, the J gene TRBJ2-1; 10 nucleotides agree with TRBD2. V trimming: 4 bases; J trimming: 10 bases; junction bases outside the gene matches: 11. The CDR3 sequence is 15 residues long. Germline CDR1 is SGHRS and CDR2 is YFSETQ. The CDR3 nucleotides are TGCGCCAGCAGCCGGGAAGGACTAGCGGTGGTGGAGCAGTTCTTC. Translated: CASSREGLAVVEQFF. Looking up the rest from reference TRBV5-1 and TRBJ2-1 gives the full variable domain: KAGVTQTPRYLIKTRGQQVTLSCSPISGHRSVSWYQQTPGQGLQFLFEYFSETQRNKGNFPGRFSGRQFSNSRSEMNVSTLELGDSALYLCASSREGLAVVEQFFGPGTRLTVL.

The chain has TRBV5-4 and TRBJ1-1, with D possibly matching TRBD1 (6 bases). The CDR3 has 14 residues. Trimming took off 1 base at V and 3 bases at J, with 10 bases between the two ends. CDR1 and CDR2 (germline): SGHNT, YYREEE (reference sequence). The chain's CDR3 is CASSLTGRDTEAFF. In nucleotides, the CDR3 is TGTGCCAGCAGCTTGACAGGGAGGGACACTGAAGCTTTCTTT.

In DNA form, the CDR3 reads TGTGCCAGCAGATCTAAGGGGGACTATCATGCCGAGCAGTACTTC. Its protein is CASRSKGDYHAEQYF. This rearrangement joins TRBV2 to TRBJ2-7; TRBD2 is a possible D gene (7 bases). This CDR3 has 15 residues. CDR1 is SNHLY, CDR2 FYNNEI, per germline. The germline V and J ends were trimmed by 6 bases and 6 bases, with 21 bases remaining between them.